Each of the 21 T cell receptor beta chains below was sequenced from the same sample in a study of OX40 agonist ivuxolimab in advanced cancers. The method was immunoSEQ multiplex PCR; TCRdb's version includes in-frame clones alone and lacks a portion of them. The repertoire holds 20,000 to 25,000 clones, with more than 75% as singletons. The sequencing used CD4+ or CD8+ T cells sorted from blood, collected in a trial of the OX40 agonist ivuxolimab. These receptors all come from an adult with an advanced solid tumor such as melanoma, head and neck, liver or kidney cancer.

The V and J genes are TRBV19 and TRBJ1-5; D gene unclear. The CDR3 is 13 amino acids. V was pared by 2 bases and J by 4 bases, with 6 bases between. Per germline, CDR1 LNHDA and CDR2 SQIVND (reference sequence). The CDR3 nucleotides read TGTGCCAGTAGTATATCTCGTAATCAGCCCCAGCATTTT. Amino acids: CASSISRNQPQHF.

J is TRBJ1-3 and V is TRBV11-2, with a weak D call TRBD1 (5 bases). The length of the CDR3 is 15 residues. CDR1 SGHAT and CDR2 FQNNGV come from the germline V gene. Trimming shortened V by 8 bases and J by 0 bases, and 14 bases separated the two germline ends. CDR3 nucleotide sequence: TGTGCCAGCGCAACAGGTCCCTACTCTGGAAACACCATATATTTT. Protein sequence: CASATGPYSGNTIYF.

The CDR3 nucleotides read TGCGCCAGCAGTGAGTCCCGCAAGACTGAAGCTTTCTTT. As protein: CASSESRKTEAFF. The chain employs TRBV10-2 and TRBJ1-1; no reliable D call. The V end lost 0 bases, the J end lost 5 bases, and 7 bases lay between the germline ends. Germline lookup yields CDR1 WSHSY and CDR2 SAAADI. The CDR3 has 13 amino acids.

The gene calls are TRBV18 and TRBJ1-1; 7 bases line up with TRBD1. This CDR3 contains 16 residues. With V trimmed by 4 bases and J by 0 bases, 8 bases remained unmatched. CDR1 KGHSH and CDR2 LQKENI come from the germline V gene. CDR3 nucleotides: TGTGCCAGCTCACGAACAGGGGCACCGATGAACACTGAAGCTTTCTTT. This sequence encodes CASSRTGAPMNTEAFF.

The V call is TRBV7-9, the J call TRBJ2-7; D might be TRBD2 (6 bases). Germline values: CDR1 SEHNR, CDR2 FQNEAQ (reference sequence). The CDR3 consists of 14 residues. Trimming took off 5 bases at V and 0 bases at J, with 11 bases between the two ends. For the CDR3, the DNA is TGTGCCAGCAGCCCTTTCGGGAGCTCCTACGAGCAGTACTTC. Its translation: CASSPFGSSYEQYF. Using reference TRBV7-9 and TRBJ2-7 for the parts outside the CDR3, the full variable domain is DTGVSQNPRHKITKRGQNVTFRCDPISEHNRLYWYRQTLGQGPEFLTYFQNEAQLEKSRLLSDRFSAERPKGSFSTLEIQRTEQGDSAMYLCASSPFGSSYEQYFGPGTRLTVT.

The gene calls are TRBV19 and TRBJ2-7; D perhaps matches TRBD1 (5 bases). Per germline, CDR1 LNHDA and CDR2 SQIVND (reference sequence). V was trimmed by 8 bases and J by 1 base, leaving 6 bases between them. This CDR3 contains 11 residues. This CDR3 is CASGASYEQYF. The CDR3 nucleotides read TGTGCCAGTGGGGCGTCCTACGAGCAGTACTTC.

CDR3 sequence (DNA): TGTGCCAGCCTGGGACAGGGGAGCCTCTATGGCTACACCTTC. Protein product: CASLGQGSLYGYTF. This chain uses TRBV9 with TRBJ1-2; 10 bases line up with TRBD1. Germline CDR1 reads SGDLS; CDR2 reads YYNGEE. CDR3 length equals 14 residues. V shed 7 bases, J shed 4 bases, and the junction held 7 bases outside the gene matches.

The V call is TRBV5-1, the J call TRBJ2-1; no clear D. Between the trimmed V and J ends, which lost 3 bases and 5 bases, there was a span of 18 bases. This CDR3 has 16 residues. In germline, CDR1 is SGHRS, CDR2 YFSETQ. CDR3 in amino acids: CASSSRFPDFNNEQFF. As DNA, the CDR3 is TGCGCCAGCAGCTCAAGATTCCCCGACTTCAACAATGAGCAGTTCTTC.

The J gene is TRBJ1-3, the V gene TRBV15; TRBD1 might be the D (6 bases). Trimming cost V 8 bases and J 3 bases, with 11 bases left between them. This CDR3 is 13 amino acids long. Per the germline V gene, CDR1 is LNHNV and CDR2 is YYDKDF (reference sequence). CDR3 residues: CATGGGFGNTIYF. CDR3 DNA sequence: TGTGCCACCGGGGGGGGCTTTGGAAACACCATATATTTT.

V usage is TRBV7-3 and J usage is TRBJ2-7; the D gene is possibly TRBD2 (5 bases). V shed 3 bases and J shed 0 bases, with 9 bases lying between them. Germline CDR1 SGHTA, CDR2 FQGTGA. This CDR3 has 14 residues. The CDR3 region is CASSLEVGSYEQYF. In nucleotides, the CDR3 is TGTGCCAGCAGCTTGGAGGTGGGCTCCTACGAGCAGTACTTC.

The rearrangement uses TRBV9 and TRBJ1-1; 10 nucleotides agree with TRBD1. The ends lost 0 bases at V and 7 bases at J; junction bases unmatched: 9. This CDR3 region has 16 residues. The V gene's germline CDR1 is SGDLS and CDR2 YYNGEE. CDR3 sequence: CASSVGQGARMFEAFF. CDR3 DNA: TGTGCCAGCAGCGTAGGACAGGGGGCGCGTATGTTTGAAGCTTTCTTT.

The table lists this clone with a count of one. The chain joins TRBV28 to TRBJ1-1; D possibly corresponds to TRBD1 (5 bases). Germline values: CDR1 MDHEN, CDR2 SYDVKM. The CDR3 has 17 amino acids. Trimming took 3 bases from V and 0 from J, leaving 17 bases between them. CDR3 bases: TGTGCCAGCAGTTTGATCGGGGGAGGGGAACTGAACACTGAAGCTTTCTTT. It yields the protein CASSLIGGGELNTEAFF.

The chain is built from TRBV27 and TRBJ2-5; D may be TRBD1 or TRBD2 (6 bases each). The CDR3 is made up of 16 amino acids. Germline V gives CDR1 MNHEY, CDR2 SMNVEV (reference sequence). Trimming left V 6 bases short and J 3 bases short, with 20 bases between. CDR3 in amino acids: CASSSSPTGAKETQYF. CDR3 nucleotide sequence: TGTGCCAGCAGCTCCTCCCCGACGGGGGCAAAAGAGACCCAGTACTTC.

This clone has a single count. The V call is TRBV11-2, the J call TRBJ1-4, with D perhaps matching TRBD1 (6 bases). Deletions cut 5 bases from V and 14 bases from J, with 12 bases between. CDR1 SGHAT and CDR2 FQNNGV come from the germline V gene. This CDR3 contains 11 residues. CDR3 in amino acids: CASSPGTLLFF. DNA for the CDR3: TGTGCCAGCAGCCCCGGGACACTCCTGTTTTTT.

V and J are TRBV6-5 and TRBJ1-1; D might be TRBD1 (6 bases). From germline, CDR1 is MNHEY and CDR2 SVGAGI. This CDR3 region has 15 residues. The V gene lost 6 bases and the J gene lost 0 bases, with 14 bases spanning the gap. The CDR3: CASSSYGQLNTEAFF. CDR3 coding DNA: TGTGCCAGCAGCTCCTACGGACAGCTGAACACTGAAGCTTTCTTT.

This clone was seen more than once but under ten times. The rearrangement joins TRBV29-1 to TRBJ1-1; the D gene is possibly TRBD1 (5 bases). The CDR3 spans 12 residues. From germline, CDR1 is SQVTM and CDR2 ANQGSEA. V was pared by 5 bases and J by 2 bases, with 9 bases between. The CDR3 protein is CSVYTGNTEAFF. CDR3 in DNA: TGCAGCGTTTATACAGGAAACACTGAAGCTTTCTTT.

CDR3 DNA: TGTGCCAGCAGTCCTTGGCAGAATAGCAATCAGCCCCAGCATTTT. It translates to CASSPWQNSNQPQHF. V is TRBV6-1 and J is TRBJ1-5; D is ambiguous. CDR1 and CDR2 (germline): MNHNS, SASEGT. The CDR3 totals 15 residues. The V end lost 5 bases, the J end lost 0 bases, and 11 bases lay between the germline ends.

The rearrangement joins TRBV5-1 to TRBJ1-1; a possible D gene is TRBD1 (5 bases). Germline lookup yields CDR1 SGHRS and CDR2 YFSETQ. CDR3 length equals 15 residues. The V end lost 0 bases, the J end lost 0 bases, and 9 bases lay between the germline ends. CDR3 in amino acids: CASSLEPGLNTEAFF. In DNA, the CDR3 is TGCGCCAGCAGCTTGGAGCCGGGGCTGAACACTGAAGCTTTCTTT.

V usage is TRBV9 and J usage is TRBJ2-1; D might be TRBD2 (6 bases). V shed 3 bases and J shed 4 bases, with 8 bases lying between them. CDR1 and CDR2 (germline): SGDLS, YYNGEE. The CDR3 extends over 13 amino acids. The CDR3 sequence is CASSGDFYNEQFF. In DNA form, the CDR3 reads TGTGCCAGCAGCGGGGACTTTTACAATGAGCAGTTCTTC.

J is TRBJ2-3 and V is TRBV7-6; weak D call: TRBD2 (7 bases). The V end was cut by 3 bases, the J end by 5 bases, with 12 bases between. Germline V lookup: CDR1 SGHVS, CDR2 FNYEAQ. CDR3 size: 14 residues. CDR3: CASSLRGPKDTQYF. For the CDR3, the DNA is TGTGCCAGCAGCTTGCGGGGGCCTAAAGATACGCAGTATTTT.

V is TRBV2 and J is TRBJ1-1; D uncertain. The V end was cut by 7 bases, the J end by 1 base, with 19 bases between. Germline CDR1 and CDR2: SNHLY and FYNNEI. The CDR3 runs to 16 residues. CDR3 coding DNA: TGTGCCAGCACGCTCACCCCCCAGTACTCGAACACTGAAGCTTTCTTT. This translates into CASTLTPQYSNTEAFF.